This TCR beta chain appears in the sequencing data of a study of blood T cells in healthy people across ages. The study's findings and limits: PBMC samples, being unsorted, prevented any conclusive comparison of naive and antigen-experienced cells.

Germline-derived CDR1 and CDR2 are SGHRS and YFSETQ. This CDR3 has 15 amino acids. Then a second PCR, running roughly 7 to 11 cycles, was carried out with a sample-barcoded 5' primer and a J-beta primer mix. MiXCR, applied by TCRdb to the 5' RACE reads, yields one record per CDR3 protein. This table holds about 1.7 million distinct CDR3 sequences, under 30% found once. In the case of this clonotype: What it binds is unknown. A single base separates this from a much larger clone, so it may be a read error.

The chain is built from TRBV5-1 and TRBJ2-3; either TRBD1 or TRBD2 may supply D (5 bases each). Sequenced sample: blood. The source of this sequence is a woman in her 30s in good health. The CDR3 spells CASSLPAARGDTEYF. CDR3 in DNA: TGCGCCAGCAGTCTTCCGGCCGCGAGGGGAGATACGGAGTATTTT.